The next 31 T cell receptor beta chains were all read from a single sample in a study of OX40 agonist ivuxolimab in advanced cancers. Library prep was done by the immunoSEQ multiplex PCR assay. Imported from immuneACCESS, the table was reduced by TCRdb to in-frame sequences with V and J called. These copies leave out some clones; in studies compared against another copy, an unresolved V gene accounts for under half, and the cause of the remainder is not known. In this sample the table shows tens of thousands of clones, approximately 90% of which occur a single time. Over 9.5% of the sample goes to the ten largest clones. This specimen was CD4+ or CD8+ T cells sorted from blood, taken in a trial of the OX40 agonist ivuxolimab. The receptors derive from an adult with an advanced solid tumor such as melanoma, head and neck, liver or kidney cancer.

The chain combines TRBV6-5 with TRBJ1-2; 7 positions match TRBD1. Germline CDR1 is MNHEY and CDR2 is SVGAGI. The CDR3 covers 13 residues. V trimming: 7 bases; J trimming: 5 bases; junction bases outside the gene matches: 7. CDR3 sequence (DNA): TGTGCCAGCAAAAAGGGGGACAGATATGGCTACACCTTC. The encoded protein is CASKKGDRYGYTF.

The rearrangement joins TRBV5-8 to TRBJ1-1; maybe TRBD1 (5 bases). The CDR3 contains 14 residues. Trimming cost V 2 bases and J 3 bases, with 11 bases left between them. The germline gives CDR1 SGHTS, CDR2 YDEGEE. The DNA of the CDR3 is TGTGCCAGCAGCTTATACCAGGGTCACACTGAAGCTTTCTTT. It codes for CASSLYQGHTEAFF. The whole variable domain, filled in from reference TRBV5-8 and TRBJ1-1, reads EAGVTQSPTHLIKTRGQQATLRCSPISGHTSVYWYQQALGLGLQFLLWYDEGEERNRGNFPPRFSGRQFPNYSSELNVNALELEDSALYLCASSLYQGHTEAFFGQGTRLTVV.

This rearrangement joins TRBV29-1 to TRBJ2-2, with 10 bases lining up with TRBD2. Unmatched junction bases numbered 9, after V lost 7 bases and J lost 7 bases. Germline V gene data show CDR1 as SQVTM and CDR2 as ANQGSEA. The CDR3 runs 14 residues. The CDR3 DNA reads TGCAGCGCCTCTAGCGGGAGATTGGTCGGGGAGCTGTTTTTT. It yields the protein CSASSGRLVGELFF.

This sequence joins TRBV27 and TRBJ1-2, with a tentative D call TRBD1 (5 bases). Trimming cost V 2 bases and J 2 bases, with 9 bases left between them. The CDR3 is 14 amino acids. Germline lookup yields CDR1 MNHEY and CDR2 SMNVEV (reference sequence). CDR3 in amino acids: CASSLGWGNYGYTF. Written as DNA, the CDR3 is TGTGCCAGCAGTTTAGGTTGGGGGAACTATGGCTACACCTTC.

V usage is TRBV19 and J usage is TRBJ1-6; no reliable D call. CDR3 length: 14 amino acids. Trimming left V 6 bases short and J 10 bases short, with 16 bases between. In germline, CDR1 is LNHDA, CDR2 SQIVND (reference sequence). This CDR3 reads CASRGDHRRSPLHF. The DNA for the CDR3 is TGTGCCAGTAGAGGAGATCACCGTAGGTCACCCCTCCACTTT.

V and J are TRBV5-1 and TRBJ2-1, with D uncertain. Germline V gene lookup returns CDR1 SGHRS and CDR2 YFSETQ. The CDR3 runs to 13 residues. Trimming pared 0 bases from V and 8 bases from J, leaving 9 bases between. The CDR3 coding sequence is TGCGCCAGCAGCTTGGCGGTATCCCATGAGCAGTTCTTC. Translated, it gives CASSLAVSHEQFF. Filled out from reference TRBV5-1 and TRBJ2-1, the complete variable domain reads KAGVTQTPRYLIKTRGQQVTLSCSPISGHRSVSWYQQTPGQGLQFLFEYFSETQRNKGNFPGRFSGRQFSNSRSEMNVSTLELGDSALYLCASSLAVSHEQFFGPGTRLTVL.

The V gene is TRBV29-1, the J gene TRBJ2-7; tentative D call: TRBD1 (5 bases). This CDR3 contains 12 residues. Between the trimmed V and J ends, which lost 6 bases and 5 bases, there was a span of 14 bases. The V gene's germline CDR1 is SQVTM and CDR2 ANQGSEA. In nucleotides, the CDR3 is TGCAGCGTCCTCGACAGATGGGACGAGCAGTACTTC. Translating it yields CSVLDRWDEQYF.

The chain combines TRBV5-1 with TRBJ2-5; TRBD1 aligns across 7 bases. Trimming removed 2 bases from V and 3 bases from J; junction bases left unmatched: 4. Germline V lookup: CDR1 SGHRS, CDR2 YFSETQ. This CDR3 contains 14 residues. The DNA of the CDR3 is TGCGCCAGCAGCTTCTCCGGGACAGAAGAGACCCAGTACTTC. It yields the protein CASSFSGTEETQYF.

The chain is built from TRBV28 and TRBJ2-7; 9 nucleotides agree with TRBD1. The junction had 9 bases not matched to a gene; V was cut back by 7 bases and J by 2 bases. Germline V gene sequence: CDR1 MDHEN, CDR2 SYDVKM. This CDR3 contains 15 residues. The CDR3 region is CASNTPGTGTYEQYF. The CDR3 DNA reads TGTGCCAGCAACACCCCCGGGACAGGGACCTACGAGCAGTACTTC.

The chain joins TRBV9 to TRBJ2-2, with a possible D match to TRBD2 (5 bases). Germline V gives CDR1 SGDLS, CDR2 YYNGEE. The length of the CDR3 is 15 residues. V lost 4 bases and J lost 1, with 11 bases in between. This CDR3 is CASSPSGLNTGELFF. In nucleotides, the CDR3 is TGTGCCAGCAGCCCCAGCGGCTTGAACACCGGGGAGCTGTTTTTT.

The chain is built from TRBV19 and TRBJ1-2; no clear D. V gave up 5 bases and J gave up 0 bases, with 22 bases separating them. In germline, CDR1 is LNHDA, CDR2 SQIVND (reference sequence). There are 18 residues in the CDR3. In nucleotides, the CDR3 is TGTGCCAGTAGTCGCATAAGGGCCACCGGTCCATCTAACTATGGCTACACCTTC. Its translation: CASSRIRATGPSNYGYTF. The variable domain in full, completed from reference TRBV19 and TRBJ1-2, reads DGGITQSPKYLFRKEGQNVTLSCEQNLNHDAMYWYRQDPGQGLRLIYYSQIVNDFQKGDIAEGYSVSREKKESFPLTVTSAQKNPTAFYLCASSRIRATGPSNYGYTFGSGTRLTVV.

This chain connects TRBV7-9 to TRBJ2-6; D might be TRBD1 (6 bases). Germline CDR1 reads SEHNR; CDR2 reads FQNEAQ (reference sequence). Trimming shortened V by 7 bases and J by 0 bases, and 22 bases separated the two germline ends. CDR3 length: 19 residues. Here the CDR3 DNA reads TGTGCCAGCAACAGATACCCGGGACAAGGGGCCTCTGGGGCCAACGTCCTGACTTTC. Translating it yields CASNRYPGQGASGANVLTF.

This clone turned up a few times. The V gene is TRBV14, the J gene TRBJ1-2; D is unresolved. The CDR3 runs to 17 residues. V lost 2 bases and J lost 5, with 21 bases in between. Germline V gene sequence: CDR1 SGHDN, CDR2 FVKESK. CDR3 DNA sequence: TGTGCCAGCAGCCAAAGAGGAACGGTGAGAGGAGAGTATGGCTACACCTTC. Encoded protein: CASSQRGTVRGEYGYTF. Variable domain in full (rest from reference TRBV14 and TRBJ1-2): EAGVTQFPSHSVIEKGQTVTLRCDPISGHDNLYWYRRVMGKEIKFLLHFVKESKQDESGMPNNRFLAERTGGTYSTLKVQPAELEDSGVYFCASSQRGTVRGEYGYTFGSGTRLTVV.

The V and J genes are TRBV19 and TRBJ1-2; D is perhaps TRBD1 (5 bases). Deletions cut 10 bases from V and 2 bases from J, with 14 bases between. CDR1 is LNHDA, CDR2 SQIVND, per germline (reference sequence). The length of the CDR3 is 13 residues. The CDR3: CATRSRENYGYTF. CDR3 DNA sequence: TGTGCCACACGCAGCAGGGAAAACTATGGCTACACCTTC.

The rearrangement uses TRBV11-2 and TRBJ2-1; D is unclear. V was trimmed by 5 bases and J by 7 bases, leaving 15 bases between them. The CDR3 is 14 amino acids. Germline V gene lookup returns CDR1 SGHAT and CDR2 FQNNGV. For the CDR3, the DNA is TGTGCCAGCAGCCTCTCTCCCGGTTTAAATGAGCAGTTCTTC. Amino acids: CASSLSPGLNEQFF.

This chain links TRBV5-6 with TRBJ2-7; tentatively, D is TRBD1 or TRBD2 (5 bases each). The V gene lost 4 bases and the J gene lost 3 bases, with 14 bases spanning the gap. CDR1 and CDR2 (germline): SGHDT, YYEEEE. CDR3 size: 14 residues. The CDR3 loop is CASSRGPWGYEQYF. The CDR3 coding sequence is TGTGCCAGCAGCCGGGGCCCGTGGGGCTACGAGCAGTACTTC.

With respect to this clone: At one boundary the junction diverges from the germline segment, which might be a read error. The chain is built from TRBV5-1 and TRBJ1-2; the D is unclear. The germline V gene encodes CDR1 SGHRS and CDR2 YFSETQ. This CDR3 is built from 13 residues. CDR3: CASSLWQGYGYTF. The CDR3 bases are TGTGCCAGCAGCTTGTGGCAAGGCTATGGCTACACCTTC.

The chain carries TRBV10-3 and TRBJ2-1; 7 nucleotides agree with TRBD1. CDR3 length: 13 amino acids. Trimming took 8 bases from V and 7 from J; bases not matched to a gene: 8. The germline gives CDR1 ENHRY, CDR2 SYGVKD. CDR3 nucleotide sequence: TGTGCCATCCGAGGGGGCGTGGATAATGAGCAGTTCTTC. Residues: CAIRGGVDNEQFF.

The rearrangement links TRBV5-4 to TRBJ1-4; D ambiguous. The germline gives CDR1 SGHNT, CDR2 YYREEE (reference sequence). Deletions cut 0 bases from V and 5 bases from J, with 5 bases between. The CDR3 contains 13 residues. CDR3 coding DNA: TGTGCCAGCAGCTTGGCACAGAATGAAAAACTGTTTTTT. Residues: CASSLAQNEKLFF.

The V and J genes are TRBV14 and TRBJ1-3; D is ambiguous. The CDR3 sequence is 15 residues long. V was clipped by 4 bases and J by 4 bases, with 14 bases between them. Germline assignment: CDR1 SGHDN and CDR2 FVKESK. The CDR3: CASSPLWGAGNTIYF. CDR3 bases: TGTGCCAGCAGCCCTCTATGGGGAGCGGGAAACACCATATATTTT.

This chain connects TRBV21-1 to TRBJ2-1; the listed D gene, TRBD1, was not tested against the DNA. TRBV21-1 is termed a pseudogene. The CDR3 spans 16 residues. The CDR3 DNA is TGTGCCAGCAGCACCAGGGACAGGGTGATTTTAAATGAGCAGTTCTTC. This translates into CASSTRDRVILNEQFF.

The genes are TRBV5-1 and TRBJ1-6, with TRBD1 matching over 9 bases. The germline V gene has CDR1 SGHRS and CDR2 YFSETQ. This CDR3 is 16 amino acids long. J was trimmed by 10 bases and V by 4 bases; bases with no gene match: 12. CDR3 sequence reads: CASSRLEQGASSPLHF. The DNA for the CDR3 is TGCGCCAGCAGCCGCCTCGAACAGGGGGCAAGCTCACCCCTCCACTTT.

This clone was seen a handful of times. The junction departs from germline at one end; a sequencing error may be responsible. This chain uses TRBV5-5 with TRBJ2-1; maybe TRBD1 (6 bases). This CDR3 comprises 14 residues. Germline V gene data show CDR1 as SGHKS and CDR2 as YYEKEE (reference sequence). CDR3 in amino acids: CASSLGDTLNEQFF. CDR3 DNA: TGTGCCAGCAGTTTGGGGGACACCCTCAATGAGCAGTTCTTC.

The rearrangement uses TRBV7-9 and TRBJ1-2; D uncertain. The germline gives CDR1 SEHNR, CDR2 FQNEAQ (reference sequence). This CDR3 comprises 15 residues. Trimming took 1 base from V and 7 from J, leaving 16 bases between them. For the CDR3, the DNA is TGTGCCAGCAGCTTAGAATGGTCGGCGAGTGGTGGCTACACCTTC. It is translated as CASSLEWSASGGYTF.

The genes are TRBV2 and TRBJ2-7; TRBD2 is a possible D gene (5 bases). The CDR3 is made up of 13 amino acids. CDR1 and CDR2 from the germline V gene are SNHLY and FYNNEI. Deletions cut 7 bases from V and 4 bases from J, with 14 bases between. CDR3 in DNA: TGTGCCAGCACCCTTGGTGGGAGTTACGAGCAGTACTTC. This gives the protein CASTLGGSYEQYF.

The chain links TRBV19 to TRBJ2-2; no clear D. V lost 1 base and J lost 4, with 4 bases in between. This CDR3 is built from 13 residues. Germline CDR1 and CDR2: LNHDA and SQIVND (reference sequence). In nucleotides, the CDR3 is TGTGCCAGTAGTATAGGCCTCACCGGGGAGCTGTTTTTT. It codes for CASSIGLTGELFF.

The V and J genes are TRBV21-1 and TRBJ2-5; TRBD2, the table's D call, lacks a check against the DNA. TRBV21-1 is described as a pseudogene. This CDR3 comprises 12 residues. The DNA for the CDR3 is TGTGCCAGCAGCGCCCAGGAGCGGGAGCAGTACTTC. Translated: CASSAQEREQYF.

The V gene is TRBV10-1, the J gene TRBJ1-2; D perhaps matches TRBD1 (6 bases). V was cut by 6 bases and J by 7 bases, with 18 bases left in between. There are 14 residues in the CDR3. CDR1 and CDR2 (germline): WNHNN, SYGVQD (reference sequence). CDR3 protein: CASRPDRPGAGYTF. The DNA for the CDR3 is TGCGCCAGCAGGCCCGACAGGCCCGGGGCTGGCTACACCTTC.

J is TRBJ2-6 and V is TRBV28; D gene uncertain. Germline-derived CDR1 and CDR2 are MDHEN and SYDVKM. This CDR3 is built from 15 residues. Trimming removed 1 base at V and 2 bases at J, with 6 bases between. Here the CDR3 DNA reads TGTGCCAGCAGTTTATCAGTTACTGGGGCCAACGTCCTGACTTTC. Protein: CASSLSVTGANVLTF.

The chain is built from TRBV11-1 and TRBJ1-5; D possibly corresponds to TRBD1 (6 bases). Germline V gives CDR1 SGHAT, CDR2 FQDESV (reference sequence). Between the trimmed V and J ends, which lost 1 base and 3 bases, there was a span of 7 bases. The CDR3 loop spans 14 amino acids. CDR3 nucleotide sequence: TGTGCCAGCAGCTTAGGGGGGCACAATCAGCCCCAGCATTTT. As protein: CASSLGGHNQPQHF. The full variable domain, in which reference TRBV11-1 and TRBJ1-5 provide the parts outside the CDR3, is EAEVAQSPRYKITEKSQAVAFWCDPISGHATLYWYRQILGQGPELLVQFQDESVVDDSQLPKDRFSAERLKGVDSTLKIQPAELGDSAMYLCASSLGGHNQPQHFGDGTRLSIL.

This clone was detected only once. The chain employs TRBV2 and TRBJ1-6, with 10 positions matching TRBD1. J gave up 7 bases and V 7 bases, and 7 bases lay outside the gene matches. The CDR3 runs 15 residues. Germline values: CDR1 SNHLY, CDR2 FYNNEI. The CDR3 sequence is CASNSPGQGNSPLHF. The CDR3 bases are TGTGCCAGCAATTCCCCGGGACAGGGGAATTCACCCCTCCACTTT.